Below are 21 T cell receptor beta chains sequenced from a single sample in a study of cytomegalovirus exposure and HLA in healthy donors. A multiplex PCR was run with 60 Vbeta primers and 13 Jbeta primers. TCRdb's table, derived via immunoSEQ multiplex PCR, lists solely in-frame clones and lacks some. Here the sample spans over 150,000 clones, under 85% being singletons. What was sequenced was PBMCs. These TCRs come from a male donor in good health and CMV-seronegative.

This clone has only a few counts. The chain joins TRBV27 to TRBJ2-1; D perhaps matches TRBD1 (6 bases). Germline lookup yields CDR1 MNHEY and CDR2 SMNVEV (reference sequence). The CDR3 runs 16 residues. Trimming took off 6 bases at V and 7 bases at J, with 22 bases between the two ends. The CDR3 DNA reads TGTGCCAGCAGCCCGAGGTGGTCACAGGGTATGAATGAGCAGTTCTTC. Encoded protein: CASSPRWSQGMNEQFF.

Comment on this clone: One junction end disagrees with the germline gene, perhaps due to a read error. The chain combines TRBV2 with TRBJ2-1; D call uncertain. The germline V gene encodes CDR1 SNHLY and CDR2 FYNNEI. The CDR3 totals 11 residues. CDR3 protein: CASGESDEQFF. CDR3 coding DNA: TGTGCCAGCGGTGAATCGGATGAGCAGTTCTTC.

This rearrangement joins TRBV28 to TRBJ1-3; D gene unclear. The CDR3 loop spans 14 amino acids. Germline V gives CDR1 MDHEN, CDR2 SYDVKM. Trimming cost V 2 bases and J 4 bases, with 9 bases left between them. In DNA, the CDR3 is TGTGCCAGCAGTTTAGCAGTCGCCGGAAACACCATATATTTT. Encoded protein: CASSLAVAGNTIYF.

This rearrangement joins TRBV5-8 to TRBJ1-2, with 7 bases fitting TRBD1. The V and J ends lost 4 bases and 2 bases, in that order; junction bases with no gene match: 2. CDR3 size: 13 residues. Germline values: CDR1 SGHTS, CDR2 YDEGEE. The CDR3, as DNA: TGTGCCAGCAGCACCAGGGGGAACTATGGCTACACCTTC. This translates into CASSTRGNYGYTF. Variable domain in full (rest from reference TRBV5-8 and TRBJ1-2): EAGVTQSPTHLIKTRGQQATLRCSPISGHTSVYWYQQALGLGLQFLLWYDEGEERNRGNFPPRFSGRQFPNYSSELNVNALELEDSALYLCASSTRGNYGYTFGSGTRLTVV.

The chain recombines TRBV7-3 with TRBJ2-4; 9 bases fit TRBD2. The CDR3 has 17 amino acids. The V gene's germline CDR1 is SGHTA and CDR2 FQGTGA. J lost 5 bases, V lost 5 bases, and 13 bases had no gene match. Here the CDR3 reads CASSLQGVVAGENIQYF. In DNA, the CDR3 is TGTGCCAGCAGCCTCCAAGGGGTTGTAGCGGGAGAAAACATTCAGTACTTC.

The rearrangement links TRBV7-9 to TRBJ1-5; TRBD1 agrees at 7 bases. Germline V gives CDR1 SEHNR, CDR2 FQNEAQ (reference sequence). This CDR3 comprises 15 residues. V shed 4 bases, J shed 2 bases, and the junction held 5 bases outside the gene matches. CDR3 nucleotide sequence: TGTGCCAGCAGCTCCAAGGGGGCTGGCAATCAGCCCCAGCATTTT. Amino acids: CASSSKGAGNQPQHF.

The V gene is TRBV28, the J gene TRBJ2-1, with TRBD2 identical over 8 bases. The V gene's germline CDR1 is MDHEN and CDR2 SYDVKM. V lost 6 bases and J lost 0; bases outside the gene matches: 4. This CDR3 is built from 15 residues. The CDR3 bases are TGTGCCAGCAGCCATAGCGGGGCCTCCTACAATGAGCAGTTCTTC. Its translation: CASSHSGASYNEQFF.

In its sample, this clone was seen once. The chain employs TRBV7-9 and TRBJ1-5, with TRBD1 as a possible D gene (5 bases). This CDR3 is 17 amino acids long. CDR1 is SEHNR and CDR2 is FQNEAQ in the germline V gene (reference sequence). V dropped 5 bases and J dropped 2 bases, with 19 bases sitting between them. CDR3 nucleotide sequence: TGTGCCAGCAGCCCACCGTGGGGGGATGGAGGCAATCAGCCCCAGCATTTT. It codes for CASSPPWGDGGNQPQHF.

The V call is TRBV9, the J call TRBJ1-4; 10 nucleotides align to TRBD1. The V and J ends lost 0 bases and 8 bases, in that order; junction bases with no gene match: 4. The CDR3 is made up of 15 amino acids. Germline loops: CDR1 SGDLS, CDR2 YYNGEE. CDR3 in amino acids: CASSVEGTGAEKLFF. CDR3 coding DNA: TGTGCCAGCAGCGTAGAAGGGACAGGGGCCGAAAAACTGTTTTTT.

The gene calls are TRBV28 and TRBJ2-7; TRBD2 matches 10 bases. The CDR3 contains 17 residues. V trimming: 6 bases; J trimming: 4 bases; junction bases outside the gene matches: 15. CDR1 and CDR2 from the germline V gene are MDHEN and SYDVKM. CDR3 in DNA: TGTGCCAGCAGACGGCCGGGACTAGCGACTGGAGGGTACGAGCAGTACTTC. Amino acids: CASRRPGLATGGYEQYF.

V and J are TRBV11-1 and TRBJ2-5, with 8 bases lining up with TRBD1. Germline CDR1 and CDR2: SGHAT and FQDESV (reference sequence). The length of the CDR3 is 15 residues. V lost 7 bases to trimming and J lost 4 bases; unmatched junction nucleotides: 11. CDR3 sequence (DNA): TGTGCCAGCACCCCGACCAGGACAGGGATAGAGACCCAGTACTTC. This translates into CASTPTRTGIETQYF.

The chain has TRBV2 and TRBJ1-1; 11 nucleotides align to TRBD1. This CDR3 is built from 15 residues. Per germline, CDR1 SNHLY and CDR2 FYNNEI. The V and J ends lost 4 bases and 7 bases, in that order; junction bases with no gene match: 8. The CDR3 region is CASSVWTGGGYEAFF. In nucleotides, the CDR3 is TGTGCCAGCAGTGTCTGGACAGGGGGCGGCTATGAAGCTTTCTTT.

The chain carries TRBV15 and TRBJ1-6; 9 bases agree with TRBD1. The trim removed 5 bases at V and 6 bases at J, leaving 2 bases unmatched. In germline, CDR1 is LNHNV, CDR2 YYDKDF (reference sequence). CDR3 length: 14 amino acids. The CDR3 loop reads CATSWGQGNSPLHF. The CDR3 DNA reads as TGTGCCACCAGCTGGGGACAGGGTAATTCACCCCTCCACTTT.

The V and J genes are TRBV9 and TRBJ2-7; TRBD2 is a possible D gene (5 bases). CDR1 is SGDLS and CDR2 is YYNGEE in the germline V gene. Trimming cost V 4 bases and J 3 bases, with 8 bases left between them. CDR3 length: 12 amino acids. The CDR3 DNA follows: TGTGCCAGCAGCAACCGGGACTACGAGCAGTACTTC. It specifies CASSNRDYEQYF.

V is TRBV9 and J is TRBJ2-1; weak D call: TRBD2 (6 bases). The CDR3 loop spans 16 amino acids. Germline CDR1 is SGDLS and CDR2 is YYNGEE. V was clipped by 4 bases and J by 2 bases, with 16 bases between them. For the CDR3, the DNA is TGTGCCAGCAGCCCAGTAGCGGCGAGGGCCTACAATGAGCAGTTCTTC. Protein sequence: CASSPVAARAYNEQFF.

The chain links TRBV4-1 to TRBJ1-2; D gene ambiguous. Trimming cost V 0 bases and J 7 bases, with 9 bases left between them. The CDR3 runs 13 residues. CDR1 and CDR2 from the germline V gene are MGHRA and YSYEKL. CDR3 residues: CASSQDPRFGYTF. CDR3 in DNA: TGCGCCAGCAGCCAAGATCCCCGGTTTGGCTACACCTTC.

The J gene is TRBJ2-1, the V gene TRBV27; tentative D call: TRBD1 (6 bases). V lost 1 base and J 0 bases, leaving 10 bases between the germline ends. CDR3 size: 16 residues. Germline V gene sequence: CDR1 MNHEY, CDR2 SMNVEV (reference sequence). This chain's CDR3 is CASSLWGPSSYNEQFF. As DNA, the CDR3 is TGTGCCAGCAGTTTATGGGGGCCCAGCTCCTACAATGAGCAGTTCTTC.

A single count supports this clone. CDR3 loop: CASSRRPGTPAPGYTF. CDR3 in DNA: TGTGCCAGCAGCAGAAGGCCCGGGACACCCGCACCGGGCTACACCTTC. V is TRBV11-2 and J is TRBJ1-2, with D possibly matching TRBD1 (6 bases). Germline CDR1 SGHAT, CDR2 FQNNGV. This CDR3 has 16 residues. Trimming pared 5 bases from V and 8 bases from J, leaving 24 bases between. The full variable domain, its missing parts supplied by reference TRBV11-2 and TRBJ1-2, is EAGVAQSPRYKIIEKRQSVAFWCNPISGHATLYWYQQILGQGPKLLIQFQNNGVVDDSQLPKDRFSAERLKGVDSTLKIQPAKLEDSAVYLCASSRRPGTPAPGYTFGSGTRLTVV.

The chain combines TRBV30 with TRBJ1-1; TRBD1 is a possible D gene (6 bases). The V end was cut by 6 bases, the J end by 1 base, with 9 bases between. CDR1 is GTSNPN and CDR2 is SVGIG in the germline V gene (reference sequence). The CDR3 is made up of 12 amino acids. The CDR3 loop reads CACQTGNTEAFF. In DNA, the CDR3 is TGTGCCTGCCAGACAGGGAACACTGAAGCTTTCTTT.

The gene calls are TRBV29-1 and TRBJ2-7, with D unresolved. This CDR3 comprises 14 residues. Germline CDR1 SQVTM, CDR2 ANQGSEA. The germline V and J ends were trimmed by 2 bases and 0 bases, with 11 bases remaining between them. CDR3 sequence: CSVEKQANSYEQYF. CDR3 bases: TGCAGCGTTGAAAAGCAGGCTAACTCCTACGAGCAGTACTTC.

In this sample, this clone turned up a few times. The chain is built from TRBV2 and TRBJ2-6, with TRBD1 matching 9 bases. This CDR3 has 16 amino acids. With V trimmed by 5 bases and J by 2 bases, 4 bases remained unmatched. Germline CDR1 SNHLY, CDR2 FYNNEI. CDR3 loop: CASSSGQGAGANVLTF. CDR3 nucleotide sequence: TGTGCCAGCAGTTCGGGACAGGGAGCTGGGGCCAACGTCCTGACTTTC.